Described below is a single T cell receptor (beta chain) sequence and its context. Its antigen is currently not known. No qualities accompany the bases; no much larger clone lies one base away. The identical CDR3 is also encoded by other nucleotide sequences in the sample. CDR1 is given as MNHNY and CDR2 as SVGAGI, both from the germline V gene (reference sequence). The V end gives up 6 bases and the J end 4 bases, leaving 4 bases in the junction not matched to a gene. The CDR3 goes from the cysteine to the phenylalanine over 13 residues. Here the CDR3 DNA is all that survives: 39 bases in frame from base 1. This entry comes from a study of shared clonotypes between healthy human individuals (dated by TCRdb to the early 2020s). Looking at the study overall: The cohort comprised a couple of women and a few men aged 18 to 49 years. For each donor, CD4 naive and CD4 memory were each given three plates, CD8 naive was given two plates, and CD8 memory was given one plate. To increase sequencing depth and limit assay-specific biases, TCR repertoire library preparation and sequencing were carried out by different laboratories using diverse techniques. Blood TCR repertoires of several healthy adults were deeply sequenced to estimate repertoire size and the extent of clonotype sharing between individuals. Each donor's leukapheresis produced roughly between roughly 0.94 and 9.5 billion PBMCs.

The donors were healthy, HIV-negative adults with no recently reported acute infections or vaccinations. Every donor was a Caucasian adult living in Nashville, Tennessee, USA. Magnetic negative selection was used to enrich CD4+ T cells, after which naive cells were positively selected on CD45RA and the negative fraction became the memory subset. Blood was collected by leukapheresis, and PBMCs were isolated by Ficoll-Histopaque density gradient centrifugation and then cryopreserved in liquid nitrogen vapor phase. Analytical flow cytometry was used to check the purity and quantity of every magnetically sorted T cell population. Genomic DNA was isolated from each sorted fraction and quantified by UV absorbance on a Nanodrop 2000c. Using the deep immunoSEQ assay, multiplex PCR amplified TCR CDR3 regions from genomic DNA. Genomic DNA extracted from each cell subset was distributed evenly over all wells of several immunoSEQ 96-well plates, and each plate served as one replicate. For sorted subsets, approximately 190 ng genomic DNA, equal to 30,000 or so T cell genomes, was loaded into each replicate PCR. Purified libraries were quantified with a Qubit 3.0 fluorometer, sized on a Bioanalyzer 2100, and re-quantified with the KAPA Library Quantification kit. Each immunoSEQ 96-well plate was sequenced on its own single-read 150-cycle Illumina NextSeq 550 flow cell. The source study handled its data this way. Because the immunoSEQ output held only junctional sequences and lacked quality scores, the filtering could not match the filtering applied to full-length reads. Sequences were annotated with PyIR, a Python wrapper for IgBLAST v1.9, and V/J genes and CDR3 were assigned using IMGT germline references. Reads were removed for weak V/J assignments (E-value above 1e-6), missing CDR3, stop codons, out-of-frame junctions, or ambiguous translated residues. V3J clonotypes were defined as sequences sharing the same inferred V gene, J gene, and CDR3 amino acid sequence. The percentage overlap between two repertoires was calculated by dividing the number of shared unique clonotypes by the size of the smaller repertoire. RTK rarefaction, the Chao1 estimator, and Recon v2.1 estimates of unobserved clonotypes were used to assess repertoire richness. Generation probabilities were computed with OLGA for all TCRbeta clonotypes obtained by the gDNA method from a handful of donors. TCRdb took this table from immuneACCESS and kept in-frame rearrangements with V and J called. Such tables lack part of the clones; where checked against another copy, unresolved V genes explain under half of the gap, and the rest is unexplained. V, J and clone size are taken as reported in that table, and D and trimming were inferred from the DNA itself. The sample records around 2.5 million clones, approximately 94% of which are singletons. 0.35% to 0.45% of the sample is in the top ten clones.

The research as a whole found: Rarefaction of sorted-subset datasets indicated incomplete sequencing despite the large sequencing depth. Pairwise subsampling indicated that sequencing depth was expected to affect the degree of clonotype sharing among donors. Sampling was restricted to blood, and TCR repertoires in tissues likely differ from the TCR repertoires found in blood. Compared with non-shared clonotypes, the clonotypes found in all four sorted-subset donors had higher generation probabilities. Naive subsets generally had larger estimated clonotype richness than memory subsets. When four donors were compared, the shared fraction of clonotypes was about 5% for naive CD4, about 4% for naive CD8, roughly 2.3% for memory CD4, and roughly 0.4% for memory CD8. The genetic and exposure-history diversity represented was limited by the small number of donors.

Sample: naive CD4+ T cells from PBMCs. Explained via the paper, the cell subset or site label denotes: CD45RA+ positively selected. Recombination linked TRBV6-6 to TRBJ2-7; TRBD1 aligns with 9 central bases. This TCR was recovered from a man in his late teens or twenties in good health. Some clones in this sample may be carry-over from other donors' samples. The DNA is as follows: TGTGCCAGCAGGACGGGACAGGGTTACGAGCAGTACTTC. Its protein product is CASRTGQGYEQYF.